The present T cell receptor (beta chain) was sequenced within a study of T cells in Graves' hyperthyroidism and ophthalmopathy. TCR beta CDR3 sequences were amplified from RNA transcripts. TCR CDR3 underwent first-round RT-PCR with the HTBI primer set. A single record per CDR3 protein comes from TCRdb applying MiXCR to the multiplex PCR reads. The sample lists more than 450,000 distinct CDR3 sequences, around 20% occurring once. Fresh peripheral blood, approximately 9.7 ml, was the source of the PBMCs. The clonotype comes from a man aged 40-49 years with Graves' ophthalmopathy. Sequences were obtained from blood.

CDR3 region: CASSVPTGQETQYF. CDR3 in DNA: TGCGCCAGCAGCGTCCCTACGGGGCAAGAGACCCAGTACTTC. This sequence joins TRBV5-1 and TRBJ2-5; a possible D gene is TRBD2 (5 bases). V was trimmed by 4 bases and J by 2 bases, leaving 12 bases between them. The CDR3 sequence is 14 residues long. Looked up from germline, CDR1 is SGHRS and CDR2 is YFSETQ.